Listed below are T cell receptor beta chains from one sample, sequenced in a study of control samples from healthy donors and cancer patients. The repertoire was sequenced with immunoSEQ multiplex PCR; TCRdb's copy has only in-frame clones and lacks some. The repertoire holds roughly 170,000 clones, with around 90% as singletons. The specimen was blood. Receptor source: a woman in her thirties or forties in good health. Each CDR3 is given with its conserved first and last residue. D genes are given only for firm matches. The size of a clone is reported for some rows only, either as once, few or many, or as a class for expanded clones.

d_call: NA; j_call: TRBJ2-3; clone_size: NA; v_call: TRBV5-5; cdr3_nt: TGTGCCAGCAGCTTGTTCCCAGATACGCAGTATTTT; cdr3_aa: CASSLFPDTQYF
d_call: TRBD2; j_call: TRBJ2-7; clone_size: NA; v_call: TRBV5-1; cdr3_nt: TGCGCCAGCAGCTTGGTGGCGGGGGGGTTCGAGCAGTACTTC; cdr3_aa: CASSLVAGGFEQYF
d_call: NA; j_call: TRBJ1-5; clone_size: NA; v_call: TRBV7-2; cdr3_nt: TGTGCCAGCAGCCCATGGGGGAGGGCAGGTTTCGATAGCAATCAGCCCCAGCATTTT; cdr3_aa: CASSPWGRAGFDSNQPQHF
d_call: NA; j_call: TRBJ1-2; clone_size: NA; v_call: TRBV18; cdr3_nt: TGTGCCAGCTCACCATTGAATAGGTCTAACTATGGCTACACCTTC; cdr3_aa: CASSPLNRSNYGYTF
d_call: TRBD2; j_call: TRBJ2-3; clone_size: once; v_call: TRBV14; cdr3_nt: TGTGCCAGCAGCCCGACTAGCGGGGGAATAGATACGCAGTATTTT; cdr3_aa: CASSPTSGGIDTQYF
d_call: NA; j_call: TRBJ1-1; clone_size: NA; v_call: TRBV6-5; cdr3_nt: TGTGCCAGCAGTTATTATGACAGCCCGAACACTGAAGCTTTCTTT; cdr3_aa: CASSYYDSPNTEAFF
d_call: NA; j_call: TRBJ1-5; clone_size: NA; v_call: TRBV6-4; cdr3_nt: TGTGCCAGCAGTGAACGTCGTCAGCCCCAGCATTTT; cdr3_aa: CASSERRQPQHF
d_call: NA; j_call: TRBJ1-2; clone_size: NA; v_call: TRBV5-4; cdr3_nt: TGTGCCAGCAGCTGGGACGAAGGTAATGGCTACACCTTC; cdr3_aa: CASSWDEGNGYTF
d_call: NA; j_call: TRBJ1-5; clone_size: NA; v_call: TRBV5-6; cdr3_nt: TGTGCCAGCAGCTTCAGGGGCGGCAATCAGCCCCAGCATTTT; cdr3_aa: CASSFRGGNQPQHF
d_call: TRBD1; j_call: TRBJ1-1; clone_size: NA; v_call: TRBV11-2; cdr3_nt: TGTGCCAGCAGCCCCACCAATGGACAGGGCCGTGGGATGAACACTGAAGCTTTCTTT; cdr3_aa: CASSPTNGQGRGMNTEAFF
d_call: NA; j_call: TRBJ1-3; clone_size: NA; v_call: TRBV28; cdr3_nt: TGTGCCAGCAGGAGACAGGAGTTCTCTGGAAACACCATATATTTT; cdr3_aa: CASRRQEFSGNTIYF
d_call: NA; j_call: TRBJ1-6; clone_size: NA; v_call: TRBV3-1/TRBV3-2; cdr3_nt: TGTGCCAGCAGCCCGGGGGGTTCACCCCTCCACTTT; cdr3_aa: CASSPGGSPLHF
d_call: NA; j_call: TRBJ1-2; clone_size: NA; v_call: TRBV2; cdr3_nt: TGTGCCACCGGTTTGGGCGGCGGCTACACCTTC; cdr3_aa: CATGLGGGYTF
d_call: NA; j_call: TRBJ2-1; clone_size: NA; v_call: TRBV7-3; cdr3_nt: TGTGCCAGCAGCCCGGGGAGCTCCTACAATGAGCAGTTCTTC; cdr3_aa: CASSPGSSYNEQFF
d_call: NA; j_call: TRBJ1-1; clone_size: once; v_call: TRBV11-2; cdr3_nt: TGTGCCAGCAGCCAATATCAAGTCGGGACGGTGAACACTGAAGCTTTCTTT; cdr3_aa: CASSQYQVGTVNTEAFF
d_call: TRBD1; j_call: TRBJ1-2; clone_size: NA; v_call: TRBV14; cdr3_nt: TGTGCCAGCAGCCAAAACTCCGGGACAGCTAATTACTTC; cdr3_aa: CASSQNSGTANYF
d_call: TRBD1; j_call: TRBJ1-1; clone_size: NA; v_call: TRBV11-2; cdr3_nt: TGTGCCAGCAGCCGATCCGGGACAGGGGCTAGTGAAGCTTTCTTT; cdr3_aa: CASSRSGTGASEAFF
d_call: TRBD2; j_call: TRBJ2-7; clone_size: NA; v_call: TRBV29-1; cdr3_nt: TGCAGCGTCAAAAGCGGGGGCTCCTTCTCCTACGAGCAGTACTTC; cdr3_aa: CSVKSGGSFSYEQYF
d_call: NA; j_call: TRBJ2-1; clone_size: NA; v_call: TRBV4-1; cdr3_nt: TGCGCCAGCAGCCAAACTAGGTACAATGAGCAGTTCTTC; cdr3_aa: CASSQTRYNEQFF
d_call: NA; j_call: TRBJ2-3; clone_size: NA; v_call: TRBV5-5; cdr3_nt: TGTGCCAGCAGCCTAAACTACCGAGATACGCAGTATTTT; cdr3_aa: CASSLNYRDTQYF
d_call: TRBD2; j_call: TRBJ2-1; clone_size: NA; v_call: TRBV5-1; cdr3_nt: TGCGCCAGCAGCTTGTTTTTTGCGGGGGGGCCTAACAATGAGCAGTTCTTC; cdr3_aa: CASSLFFAGGPNNEQFF
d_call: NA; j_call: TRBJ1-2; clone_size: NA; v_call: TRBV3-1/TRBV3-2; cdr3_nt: TGTGCCAGCAGCCAAGATAACCGTGGCTACACCTTC; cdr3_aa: CASSQDNRGYTF
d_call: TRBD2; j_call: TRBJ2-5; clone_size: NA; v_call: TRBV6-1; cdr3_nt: TGTGCCAGCAGTGGGGAGTGGACTAGCGGGGAGACGGAAGAGACCCAGTACTTC; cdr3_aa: CASSGEWTSGETEETQYF
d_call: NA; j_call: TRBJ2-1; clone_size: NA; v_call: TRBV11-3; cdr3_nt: TGTGCCAGCAGCTTAGATGCCTACAATGAGCAGTTCTTC; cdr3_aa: CASSLDAYNEQFF
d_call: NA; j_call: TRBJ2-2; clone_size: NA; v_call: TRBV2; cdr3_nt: TGTGCCACCATGGATCGGGGGCGCGACACCGGGGAGCTGTTTTTT; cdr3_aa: CATMDRGRDTGELFF
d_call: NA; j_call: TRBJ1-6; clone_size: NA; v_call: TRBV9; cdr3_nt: TGTGCCAGCAGCGTAGAAGTTAATTCACCCCTCCACTTT; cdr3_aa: CASSVEVNSPLHF
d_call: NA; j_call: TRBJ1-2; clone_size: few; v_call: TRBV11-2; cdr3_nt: TGTGCCAGCAGCCCCGACGGCCAGGGCTATGGCTACACCTTC; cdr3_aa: CASSPDGQGYGYTF
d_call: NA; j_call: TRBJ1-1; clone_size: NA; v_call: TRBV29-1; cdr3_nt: TGCAGCGTTGATCCGTACCCCTTGCGGGACTATGGGAACACTGAAGCTTTCTTT; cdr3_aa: CSVDPYPLRDYGNTEAFF
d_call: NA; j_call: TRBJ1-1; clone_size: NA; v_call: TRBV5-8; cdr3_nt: TGTGCCAGCAGCTTGGTGGGAATCAACACTGAAGCTTTCTTT; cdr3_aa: CASSLVGINTEAFF
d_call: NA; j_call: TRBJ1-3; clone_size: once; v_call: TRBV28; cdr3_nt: TGTGCCAGCGCAGGGTATTCCTCTGGAAACACCATATATTTT; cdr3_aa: CASAGYSSGNTIYF
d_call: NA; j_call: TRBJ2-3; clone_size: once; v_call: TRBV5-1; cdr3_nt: TGCGCCAGCAGCTTGGGAAGCACAGATACGCAGTATTTT; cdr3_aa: CASSLGSTDTQYF
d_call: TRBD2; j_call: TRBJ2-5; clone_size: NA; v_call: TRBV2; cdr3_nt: TGTGCCAGCAGCCTAGCGGGGGACCAAGAGACCCAGTACTTC; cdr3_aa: CASSLAGDQETQYF
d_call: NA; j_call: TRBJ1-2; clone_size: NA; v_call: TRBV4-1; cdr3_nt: TGCGCCAGCAGCCCGACTCGTCCGGGCGCGAGTCGAGGCTACACCTTC; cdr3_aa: CASSPTRPGASRGYTF
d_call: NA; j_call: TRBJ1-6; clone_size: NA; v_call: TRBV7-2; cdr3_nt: TGTGCCAGCAGACAGCAAGGAAATAATTCACCCCTCCACTTT; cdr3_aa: CASRQQGNNSPLHF
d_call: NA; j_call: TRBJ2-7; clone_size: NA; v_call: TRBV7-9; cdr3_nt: TGTGCCAGCAGCCGAATCGGAGCGGCCAGTGGGATTCCCTACGAGCAGTACTTC; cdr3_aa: CASSRIGAASGIPYEQYF
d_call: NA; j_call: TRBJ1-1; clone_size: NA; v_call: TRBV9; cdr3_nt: TGTGCCAGCAGCGCCACCTACAGGGAAGAGTACACTGAAGCTTTCTTT; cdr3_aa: CASSATYREEYTEAFF
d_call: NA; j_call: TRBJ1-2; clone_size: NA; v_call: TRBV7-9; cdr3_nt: TGTGCCAGCAGCTTAGATGCGGAGGCCTATGGCTACACCTTC; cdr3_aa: CASSLDAEAYGYTF
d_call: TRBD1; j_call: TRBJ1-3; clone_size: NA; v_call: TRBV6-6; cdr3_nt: TGTGCCAGCAAAGAGGGGGCGGCTGACACCATATATTTT; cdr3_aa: CASKEGAADTIYF
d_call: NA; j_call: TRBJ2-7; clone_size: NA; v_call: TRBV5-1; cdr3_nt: TGCGCCAGCAGGCCCCTCGGCTTGAGCTCCTACGAGCAGTACTTC; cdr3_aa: CASRPLGLSSYEQYF
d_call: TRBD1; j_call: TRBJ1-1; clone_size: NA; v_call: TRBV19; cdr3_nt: TGTGCCAGTAGGGGACAGGGCTGGGCGAACACTGAAGCTTTCTTT; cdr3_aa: CASRGQGWANTEAFF
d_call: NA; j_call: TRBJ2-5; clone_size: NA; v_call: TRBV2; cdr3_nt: TGTGCCAGCAGTGGTGGATTAAGGGAATACCTTATACAAGAGACCCAGTACTTC; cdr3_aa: CASSGGLREYLIQETQYF
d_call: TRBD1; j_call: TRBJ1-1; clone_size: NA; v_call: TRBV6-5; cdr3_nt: TGTGCCAGCATCCACTCCGGGACAGGATTATCTTTCTTT; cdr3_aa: CASIHSGTGLSFF
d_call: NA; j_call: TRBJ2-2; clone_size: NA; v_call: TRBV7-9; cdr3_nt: TGTGCCAGCAGCTTAGTGAACGGGGAGCTGTTTTTT; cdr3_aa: CASSLVNGELFF
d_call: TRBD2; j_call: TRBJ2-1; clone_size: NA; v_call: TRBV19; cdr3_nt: TGTGCCACCGCCGTGGTAGTTCCTCCGCCGGGACTAGCGGGGGATGACTACAATGAGCAGTTCTTC; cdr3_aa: CATAVVVPPPGLAGDDYNEQFF
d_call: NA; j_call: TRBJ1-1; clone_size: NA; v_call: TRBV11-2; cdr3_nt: TGTGCCAGCAGTTCCGCAACATGGAACACTGAAGCTTTCTTT; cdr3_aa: CASSSATWNTEAFF
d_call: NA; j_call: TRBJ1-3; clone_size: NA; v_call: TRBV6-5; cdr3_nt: TGTGCCAGCAGTTATTCGGCTCTACTCTCTGGAAACACCATATATTTT; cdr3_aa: CASSYSALLSGNTIYF
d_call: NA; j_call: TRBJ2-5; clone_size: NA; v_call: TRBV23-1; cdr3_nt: TGCGCCAGCAGTCATGACCCCGGAGACCAAGAGACCCAGTACTTC; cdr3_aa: CASSHDPGDQETQYF
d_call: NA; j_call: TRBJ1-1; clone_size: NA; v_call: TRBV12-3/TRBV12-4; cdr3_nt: TGTGCCAGCAGTCATAGGGAGAACACTGAAGCTTTCTTT; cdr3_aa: CASSHRENTEAFF
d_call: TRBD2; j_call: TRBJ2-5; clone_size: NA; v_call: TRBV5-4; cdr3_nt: TGTGCCAGCGGCCATTTTTATGGGGGGGAGAAAGAGACCCAGTACTTC; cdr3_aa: CASGHFYGGEKETQYF
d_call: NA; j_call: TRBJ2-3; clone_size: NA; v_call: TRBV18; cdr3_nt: TGTGCCAGCTCACCTCAGACCAAAGATACGCAGTATTTT; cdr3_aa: CASSPQTKDTQYF
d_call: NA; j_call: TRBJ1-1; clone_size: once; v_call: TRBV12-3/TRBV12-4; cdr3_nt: TGTGCCAGCAGCTTGTTTGGTGAAGCTTTCTTT; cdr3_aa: CASSLFGEAFF